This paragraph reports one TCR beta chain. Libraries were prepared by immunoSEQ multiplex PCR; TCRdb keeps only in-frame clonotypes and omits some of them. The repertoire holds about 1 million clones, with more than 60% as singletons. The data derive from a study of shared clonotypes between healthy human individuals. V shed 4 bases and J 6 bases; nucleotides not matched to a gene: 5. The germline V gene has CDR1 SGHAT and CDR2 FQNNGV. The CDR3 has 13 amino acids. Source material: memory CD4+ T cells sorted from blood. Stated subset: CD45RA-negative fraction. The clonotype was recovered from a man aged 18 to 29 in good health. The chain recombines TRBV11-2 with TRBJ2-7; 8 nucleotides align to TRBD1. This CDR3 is CASSSGQGGEQYF. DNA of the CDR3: TGTGCCAGCAGCTCTGGACAGGGTGGCGAGCAGTACTTC.